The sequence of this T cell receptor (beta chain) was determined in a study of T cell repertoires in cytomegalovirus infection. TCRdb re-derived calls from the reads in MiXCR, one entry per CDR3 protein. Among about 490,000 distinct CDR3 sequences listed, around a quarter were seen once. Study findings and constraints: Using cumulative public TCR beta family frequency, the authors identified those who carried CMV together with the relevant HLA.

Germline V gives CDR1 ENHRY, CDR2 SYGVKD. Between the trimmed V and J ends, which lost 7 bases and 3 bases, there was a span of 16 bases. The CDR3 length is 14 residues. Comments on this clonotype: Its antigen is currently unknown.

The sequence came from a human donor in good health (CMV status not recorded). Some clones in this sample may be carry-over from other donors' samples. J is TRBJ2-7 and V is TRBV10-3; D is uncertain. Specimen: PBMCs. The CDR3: CAITGSPPFYEQYF. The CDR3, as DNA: TGTGCCATCACCGGGTCCCCGCCCTTCTACGAGCAGTACTTC.